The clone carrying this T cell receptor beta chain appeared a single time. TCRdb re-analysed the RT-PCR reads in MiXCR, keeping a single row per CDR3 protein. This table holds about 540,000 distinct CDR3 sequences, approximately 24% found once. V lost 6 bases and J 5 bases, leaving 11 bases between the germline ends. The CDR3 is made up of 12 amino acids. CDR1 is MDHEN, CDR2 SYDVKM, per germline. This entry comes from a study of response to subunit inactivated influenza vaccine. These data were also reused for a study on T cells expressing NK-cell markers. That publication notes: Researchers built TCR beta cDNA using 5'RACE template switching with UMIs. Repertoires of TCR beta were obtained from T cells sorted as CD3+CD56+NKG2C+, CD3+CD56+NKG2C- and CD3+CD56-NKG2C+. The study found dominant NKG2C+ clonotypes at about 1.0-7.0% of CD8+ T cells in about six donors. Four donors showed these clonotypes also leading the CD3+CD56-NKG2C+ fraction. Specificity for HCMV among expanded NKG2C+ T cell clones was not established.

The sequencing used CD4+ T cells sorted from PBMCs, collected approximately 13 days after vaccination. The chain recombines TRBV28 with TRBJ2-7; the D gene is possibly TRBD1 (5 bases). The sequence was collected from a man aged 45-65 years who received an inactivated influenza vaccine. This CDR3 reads CASSWGRNEQYF. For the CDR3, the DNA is TGTGCCAGCAGCTGGGGCAGGAACGAGCAGTACTTC.